A single sample gave rise to the 7 T cell receptor beta chains below, sequenced in a study of shared clonotypes between healthy human individuals. Method: immunoSEQ multiplex PCR; TCRdb's copy keeps in-frame clones and lacks some. The repertoire has approximately 100,000 clones, about 67% of them found once; the top ten carry almost 25%. The sample comprised memory CD8+ T cells sorted from blood. Sample subset: CD45RO+ cells pooled with CCR7-negative TemRA cells. The receptors shown here come from a woman aged 25 to 45 in good health.

The chain combines TRBV28 with TRBJ1-5; maybe TRBD1 (6 bases). CDR1 and CDR2 from the germline V gene are MDHEN and SYDVKM. The CDR3 runs 14 residues. Trimming took off 11 bases at V and 1 base at J, with 15 bases between the two ends. CDR3 DNA sequence: TGTGCCGCAGGGGAGCAGGGAAGCAATCAGCCCCAGCATTTT. It encodes CAAGEQGSNQPQHF.

V gene TRBV5-1 combines with J gene TRBJ1-1, with a possible D match to TRBD1 (6 bases). Germline values: CDR1 SGHRS, CDR2 YFSETQ. Trimming pared 6 bases from V and 3 bases from J, leaving 21 bases between. The CDR3 contains 16 residues. DNA of the CDR3: TGCGCCAGCAAGATAGCTCAATGGGGGGGCGACACTGAAGCTTTCTTT. Its protein is CASKIAQWGGDTEAFF.

The V call is TRBV19, the J call TRBJ2-7; TRBD1 might be the D (5 bases). Trimming removed 6 bases from V and 8 bases from J, with 17 bases in between. This CDR3 spans 13 amino acids. CDR1 is LNHDA, CDR2 SQIVND, per germline (reference sequence). The CDR3 spells CASSGDLRGQQYF. In nucleotides, the CDR3 is TGTGCCAGTAGCGGCGACTTAAGGGGTCAGCAGTACTTC.

Ten or more counts support this clone. CDR3 nucleotides: TGTGCCAGCAGTGACCGGGGGGGCTACACCTTC. This encodes CASSDRGGYTF. This chain links TRBV6-4 with TRBJ1-2; TRBD1 might be the D (5 bases). The germline V and J ends were trimmed by 2 bases and 8 bases, with 6 bases remaining between them. Germline V CDR1 and CDR2: MRHNA, SNTAGT. CDR3 length: 11 residues.

The chain carries TRBV6-1 and TRBJ1-5; no definite D call. CDR1 is MNHNS, CDR2 SASEGT, per germline. The CDR3 runs 15 residues. The germline V and J ends were trimmed by 6 bases and 0 bases, with 12 bases remaining between them. The CDR3 bases are TGTGCCAGCAGATCCGAACGGCTTAGCAATCAGCCCCAGCATTTT. As protein: CASRSERLSNQPQHF.

The chain carries TRBV27 and TRBJ2-1; 10 positions agree with TRBD1. CDR1 MNHEY and CDR2 SMNVEV come from the germline V gene (reference sequence). The CDR3 runs to 17 residues. V was clipped by 0 bases and J by 2 bases; unmatched bases: 4. This CDR3 is CASSLSVGTGAYNEQFF. The CDR3 DNA reads TGTGCCAGCAGTTTATCGGTCGGGACAGGGGCCTACAATGAGCAGTTCTTC.

The chain combines TRBV11-1 with TRBJ1-1; TRBD1 is a possible D gene (5 bases). CDR3 length equals 15 residues. Germline lookup yields CDR1 SGHAT and CDR2 FQDESV (reference sequence). Trimming removed 5 bases at V and 0 bases at J, with 13 bases between. CDR3 amino acids: CASSPPRGVNTEAFF. The CDR3 bases are TGTGCCAGCAGCCCCCCCAGAGGGGTGAACACTGAAGCTTTCTTT.